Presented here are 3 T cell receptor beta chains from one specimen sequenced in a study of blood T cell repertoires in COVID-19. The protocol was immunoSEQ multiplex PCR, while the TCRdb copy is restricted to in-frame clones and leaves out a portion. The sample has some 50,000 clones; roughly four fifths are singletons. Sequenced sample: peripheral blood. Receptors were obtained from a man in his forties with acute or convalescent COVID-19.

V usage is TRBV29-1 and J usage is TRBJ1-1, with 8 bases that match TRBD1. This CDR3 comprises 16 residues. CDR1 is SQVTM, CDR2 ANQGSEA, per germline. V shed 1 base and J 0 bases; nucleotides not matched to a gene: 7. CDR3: CSVEGVGTGLNTEAFF. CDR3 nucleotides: TGCAGCGTTGAAGGGGTCGGGACAGGATTGAACACTGAAGCTTTCTTT.

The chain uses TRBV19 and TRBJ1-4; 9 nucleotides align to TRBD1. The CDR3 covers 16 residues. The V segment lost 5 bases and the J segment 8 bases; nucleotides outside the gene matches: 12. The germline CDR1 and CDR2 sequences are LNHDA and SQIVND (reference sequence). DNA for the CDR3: TGTGCCAGTAGTGCGGACAGGGGAACAGCTGACGAAAAACTGTTTTTT. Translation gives CASSADRGTADEKLFF.

CDR3 nucleotide sequence: TGTGCTACTAGCGGGTGGAACACCGGGGAGCTGTTTTTT. Translation gives CATSGWNTGELFF. The chain combines TRBV24-1 with TRBJ2-2; 9 bases match TRBD2. This CDR3 spans 13 amino acids. Germline values: CDR1 KGHDR, CDR2 SFDVKD.